One sample yielded the 2 T cell receptor beta chains listed below, sequenced in a study of response to subunit inactivated influenza vaccine. TCRdb reprocessed the RT-PCR reads via MiXCR and lists one record per CDR3 protein. The sample lists about 520,000 distinct CDR3 sequences, around 25% seen once, with 1.5% to 2% in the top ten. The sample in question was CD4+ T cells sorted from PBMCs, obtained 4 to 6 days after vaccination. Receptor source: a man between 50 and 59 years old who received an inactivated influenza vaccine.

The chain is built from TRBV20-1 and TRBJ2-5, with D possibly TRBD2 on 6 matching bases. The germline CDR1 and CDR2 sequences are DFQATT and SNEGSKA (reference sequence). There are 14 residues in the CDR3. In DNA, the CDR3 is TGCAGCACCCATGTGGGGGGTCCATCTGAGACCCAGTACTTC. Amino acids: CSTHVGGPSETQYF.

The chain combines TRBV7-2 with TRBJ2-1; TRBD1 is a possible D gene (6 bases). Trimming removed 6 bases from V and 0 bases from J, with 12 bases in between. From germline, CDR1 is SGHTA and CDR2 FQGNSA. The CDR3 runs 15 residues. The CDR3 DNA reads as TGTGCCAGCAGAGTGGGGGCGCTCTCCTACAATGAGCAGTTCTTC. Translating it yields CASRVGALSYNEQFF.